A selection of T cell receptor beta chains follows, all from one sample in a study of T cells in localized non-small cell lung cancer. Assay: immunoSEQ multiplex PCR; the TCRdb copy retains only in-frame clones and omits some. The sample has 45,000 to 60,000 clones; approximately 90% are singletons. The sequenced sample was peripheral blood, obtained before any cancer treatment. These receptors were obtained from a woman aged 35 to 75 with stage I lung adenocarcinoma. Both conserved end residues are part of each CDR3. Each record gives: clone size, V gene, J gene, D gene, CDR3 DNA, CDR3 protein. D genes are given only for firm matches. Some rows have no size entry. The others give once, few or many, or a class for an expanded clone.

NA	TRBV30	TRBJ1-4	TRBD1	TGTGCCTGGAGTGTAGCAGGGGGCAGGGTTAATGAAAAACTGTTTTTT	CAWSVAGGRVNEKLFF
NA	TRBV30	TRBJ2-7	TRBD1	TGTGCCTGGAGTGTACGACAGGGGGAGCAGTACTTC	CAWSVRQGEQYF
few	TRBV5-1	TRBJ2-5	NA	TGCGCCAGCAGCCGGTTGGGGCAGGGAGTCCAAGAGACCCAGTACTTC	CASSRLGQGVQETQYF
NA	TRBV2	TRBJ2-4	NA	TGTGCCAGCAGTGAAGAAGGAGCCAACGGGGACATTCAGTACTTC	CASSEEGANGDIQYF
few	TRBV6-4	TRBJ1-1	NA	TGTGCCAGCAGAAGGGCCGAGAACACTGAAGCTTTCTTT	CASRRAENTEAFF
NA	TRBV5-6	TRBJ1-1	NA	TGTGCCAGCAGCTGGACTGGGGGTACTGAAGCTTTCTTT	CASSWTGGTEAFF
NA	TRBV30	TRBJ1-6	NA	TGTGCCTGGAGTCTCCCCCCCGGGCAAGAAAATTCACCCCTCCACTTT	CAWSLPPGQENSPLHF
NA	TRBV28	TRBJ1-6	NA	TGTGCCAGCAGTTTCCCGGGGAATTCACCCCTCCACTTT	CASSFPGNSPLHF
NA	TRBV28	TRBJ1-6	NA	TGTGCCAGCAGCTACAGGGCTTGGGATTCACCCCTCCACTTT	CASSYRAWDSPLHF
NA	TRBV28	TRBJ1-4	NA	TGTGCCAGCAGTTTAAACTCTGGGGCAGGTAATGAAAAACTGTTTTTT	CASSLNSGAGNEKLFF
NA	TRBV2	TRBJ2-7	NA	TGTGCCAGCAGTGAGATCTGGGGGCTGGGCGAGCAGTACTTC	CASSEIWGLGEQYF
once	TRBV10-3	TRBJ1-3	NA	TGTGCCATCAGCATCGGGGGTTCCTCTGGAAACACCATATATTTT	CAISIGGSSGNTIYF
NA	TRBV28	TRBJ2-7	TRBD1	TGTGCCAGCAGTCCCCCGACAGGGGGAAGGAACGAGCAGTACTTC	CASSPPTGGRNEQYF
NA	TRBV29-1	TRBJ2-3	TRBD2	TGCAGCGTTCCCCCCCCGGCGGGAGGGGATACGCAGTATTTT	CSVPPPAGGDTQYF
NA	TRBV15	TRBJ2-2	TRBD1	TGTGCCACCAGCACCAGGGGGTTCAACACCGGGGAGCTGTTTTTT	CATSTRGFNTGELFF
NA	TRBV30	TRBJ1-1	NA	TGTGCCTGGAGTGGGGGGGGTGAAGCTTTCTTT	CAWSGGGEAFF
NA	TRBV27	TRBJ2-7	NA	TGTGCCAGCAGTTTACGTAGGGAGAGGTACGAGCAGTACTTC	CASSLRRERYEQYF
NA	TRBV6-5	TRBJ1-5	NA	TGTGCCAGCAGTTACTCACCCCAGCATTTT	CASSYSPQHF
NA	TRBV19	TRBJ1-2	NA	TGTGCCAGTAGTGTGGGCCCATCCCATGGCTACACCTTC	CASSVGPSHGYTF
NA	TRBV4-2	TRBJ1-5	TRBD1	TGTGCCAGCAGCCACGAAGGACAGGGAGTCAATCAGCCCCAGCATTTT	CASSHEGQGVNQPQHF
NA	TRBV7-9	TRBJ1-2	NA	TGTGCCAGCAGCTTAGATGGGCAGAGCTATGGCTACACCTTC	CASSLDGQSYGYTF
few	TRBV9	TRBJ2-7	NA	TGTGCCAGCAGCGTACCAGCAACGGGGGAGCAGTACTTC	CASSVPATGEQYF
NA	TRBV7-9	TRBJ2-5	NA	TGTGCCAGCAGGGAAGGGGAGACCCAGTACTTC	CASREGETQYF
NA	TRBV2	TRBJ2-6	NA	TGTGCCAGCAGGCGCCTTCCTATAGGGGGGGCCAACGTCCTGACTTTC	CASRRLPIGGANVLTF
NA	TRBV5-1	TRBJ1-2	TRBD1	TGCGCCAGCAGCTTGGCGGACAGGGTCTATGGCTACACCTTC	CASSLADRVYGYTF
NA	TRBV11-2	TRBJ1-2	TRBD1	TGTGCCAGCAGCTTAGATGCGACAGGGTCACTTCGAGGCTACACCTTC	CASSLDATGSLRGYTF
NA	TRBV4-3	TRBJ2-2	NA	TGCGCCAGCAGCCGACAGGTCCCCGGGGAGCTGTTTTTT	CASSRQVPGELFF
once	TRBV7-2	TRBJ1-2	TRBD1	TGTGCCAGCAGTAATACCGGGACAGCCTATGGCTACACCTTC	CASSNTGTAYGYTF
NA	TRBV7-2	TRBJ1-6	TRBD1	TGTGCCAGCACCATATCCGACAGGGGTAATTCACCCCTCCACTTT	CASTISDRGNSPLHF
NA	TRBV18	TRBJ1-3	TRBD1	TGTGCCAGCTCACGGGGACAGGTTAACTCTGGAAACACCATATATTTT	CASSRGQVNSGNTIYF
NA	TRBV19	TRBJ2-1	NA	TGTGCCAGTAGTATCAGAGGCTCCTACAATGAGCAGTTCTTC	CASSIRGSYNEQFF
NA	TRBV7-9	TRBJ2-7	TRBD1	TGTGCCAGCAGCTTAGGGTCGGGACAGGGGGCTTACGAGCAGTACTTC	CASSLGSGQGAYEQYF
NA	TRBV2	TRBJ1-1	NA	TGTGCCAGCACCTTTGGGTTCACTGAAGCTTTCTTT	CASTFGFTEAFF
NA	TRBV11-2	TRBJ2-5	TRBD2	TGTGCCAGCAGCCGAGGGTCCCTAGCGGGGTCCCAAGAGACCCAGTACTTC	CASSRGSLAGSQETQYF
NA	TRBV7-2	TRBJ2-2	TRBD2	TGTGCCAGCAGCTTAGGGGTGCGCGGGGGGACCGGGGAGCTGTTTTTT	CASSLGVRGGTGELFF
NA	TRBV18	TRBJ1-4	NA	TGTGCCAGCTCACCACCCCTGAGGGGAACAACTAATGAAAAACTGTTTTTT	CASSPPLRGTTNEKLFF
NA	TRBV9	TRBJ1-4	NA	TGTGCCAGCAGCCCAGGGCTGGTTAATGAAAAACTGTTTTTT	CASSPGLVNEKLFF
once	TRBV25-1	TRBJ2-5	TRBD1	TGTGCCAGCAGTGAGACAGGGGAAAAGACCCAGTACTTC	CASSETGEKTQYF
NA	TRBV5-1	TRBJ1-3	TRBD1	TGCGCCAGCAGCCCGGACAGGGCTGGAAACACCATATATTTT	CASSPDRAGNTIYF
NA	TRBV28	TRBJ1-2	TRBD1	TGTGCCAGCAGGACGACAGGGTTGGGTGGCTACACCTTC	CASRTTGLGGYTF
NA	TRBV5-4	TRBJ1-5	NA	TGTGCCAGCAGCTTAACCGGGAGCAATCAGCCCCAGCATTTT	CASSLTGSNQPQHF
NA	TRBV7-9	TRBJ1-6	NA	TGTGCCAGCAGACTAGCAGGGAACTCACCCCTCCACTTT	CASRLAGNSPLHF
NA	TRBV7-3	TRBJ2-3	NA	TGTGCCAGCAGCCGGACTTCTACTAGCACAGATACGCAGTATTTT	CASSRTSTSTDTQYF
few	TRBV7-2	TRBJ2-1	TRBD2	TGTGCCAGCAGCCCCCAGGAGACTAGCGTTGAGCAGTTCTTC	CASSPQETSVEQFF
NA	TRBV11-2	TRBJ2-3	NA	TGTGCCAGCAGCTTAGATAGGGGTAGGGGCACAGATACGCAGTATTTT	CASSLDRGRGTDTQYF
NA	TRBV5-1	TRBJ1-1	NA	TGCGCCAGCAGCTTGGCTCCAGTTGAAGCTTTCTTT	CASSLAPVEAFF
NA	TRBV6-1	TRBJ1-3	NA	TGTGCCAGCATTCGGACGGCTGACTCTGGAAACACCATATATTTT	CASIRTADSGNTIYF
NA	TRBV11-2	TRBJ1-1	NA	TGTGCCAGCAGCTTAACCATACGACGTCCTGAAGCTTTCTTT	CASSLTIRRPEAFF